This is a list of T cell receptor beta chains from one sample in a study of T cell responses to AZD1222 COVID-19 vaccine. The data were produced by immunoSEQ multiplex PCR, yet TCRdb's version contains in-frame clones alone and is incomplete. In the table there are 150,000 or so clones, 89% of which are singletons. Sequencing was performed on peripheral blood, taken on day 0 of AZD1222 vaccination. The source is an adult in good health. Both conserved end residues are part of each CDR3. Each record gives: V gene, J gene, clone size, CDR3 protein. Clone size is stated in some rows and not others, as once, few, many or a class when expanded.

v_call: TRBV3-1/TRBV3-2
j_call: TRBJ2-1
clone_size: .
cdr3_aa: CASSQSYLANAYNEQFF

v_call: TRBV19
j_call: TRBJ1-1
clone_size: .
cdr3_aa: CASSLTGPDTEAFF

v_call: TRBV6-6
j_call: TRBJ1-3
clone_size: .
cdr3_aa: CASTWPGNSGNTIYF

v_call: TRBV11-2
j_call: TRBJ2-2
clone_size: .
cdr3_aa: CASSLGRTGELFF

v_call: TRBV28
j_call: TRBJ2-4
clone_size: .
cdr3_aa: CASSLFKRDIQYF

v_call: TRBV7-9
j_call: TRBJ1-2
clone_size: .
cdr3_aa: CASSIPDRPSRMTF

v_call: TRBV30
j_call: TRBJ2-1
clone_size: .
cdr3_aa: CAWSRPLRAYNEQFF

v_call: TRBV5-1
j_call: TRBJ1-6
clone_size: .
cdr3_aa: CASSPSSWGAWAKSPLHF

v_call: TRBV2
j_call: TRBJ1-1
clone_size: .
cdr3_aa: CASSEGPGAELMNTEAFF

v_call: TRBV4-1
j_call: TRBJ2-7
clone_size: .
cdr3_aa: CASSQSASSYEQYF

v_call: TRBV5-6
j_call: TRBJ1-4
clone_size: .
cdr3_aa: CASSLAVRGRGNEKLFF

v_call: TRBV25-1
j_call: TRBJ1-2
clone_size: .
cdr3_aa: CASSDHGQGYGYTF

v_call: TRBV18
j_call: TRBJ2-2
clone_size: .
cdr3_aa: CASSPGLAGVSGELFF

v_call: TRBV5-6
j_call: TRBJ1-2
clone_size: .
cdr3_aa: CASSMGLRGYGYTF

v_call: TRBV19
j_call: TRBJ1-4
clone_size: .
cdr3_aa: CASSIWGREKLFF

v_call: TRBV5-1
j_call: TRBJ2-5
clone_size: .
cdr3_aa: CASNEWGDETQYF

v_call: TRBV6-2/TRBV6-3
j_call: TRBJ1-2
clone_size: .
cdr3_aa: CASSYSTQGDYGYTF

v_call: TRBV4-2
j_call: TRBJ1-5
clone_size: .
cdr3_aa: CASTRGSNQPQHF

v_call: TRBV7-8
j_call: TRBJ2-5
clone_size: .
cdr3_aa: CASSPDWDQYF

v_call: TRBV9
j_call: TRBJ2-1
clone_size: .
cdr3_aa: CASSVDPPGEQFF

v_call: TRBV14
j_call: TRBJ1-1
clone_size: .
cdr3_aa: CASSQTGQGTTEAFF

v_call: TRBV2
j_call: TRBJ2-7
clone_size: .
cdr3_aa: CASRGTSGYEQYF

v_call: TRBV5-8
j_call: TRBJ2-7
clone_size: .
cdr3_aa: CASSLVGTGLYEQYF

v_call: TRBV7-9
j_call: TRBJ2-7
clone_size: once
cdr3_aa: CASSSNRVGSYEQYF

v_call: TRBV12-5
j_call: TRBJ1-5
clone_size: .
cdr3_aa: CASGLPRGGGNGYSNQPQHF

v_call: TRBV2
j_call: TRBJ1-4
clone_size: .
cdr3_aa: CASSSLAREKLFF

v_call: TRBV7-9
j_call: TRBJ2-1
clone_size: .
cdr3_aa: CASSLAVAGANEQFF

v_call: TRBV5-5
j_call: TRBJ1-1
clone_size: few
cdr3_aa: CASSPVGSTEAFF

v_call: TRBV7-2
j_call: TRBJ2-1
clone_size: .
cdr3_aa: CASSFRSNEQFF

v_call: TRBV5-1
j_call: TRBJ2-5
clone_size: .
cdr3_aa: CASSLAGPALGETQYF

v_call: TRBV4-1
j_call: TRBJ2-6
clone_size: .
cdr3_aa: CASSQRLAGANVLTF

v_call: TRBV18
j_call: TRBJ2-3
clone_size: .
cdr3_aa: CASSPRLTDTQYF

v_call: TRBV9
j_call: TRBJ2-2
clone_size: .
cdr3_aa: CASSVSGGPVHTGELFF

v_call: TRBV28
j_call: TRBJ2-1
clone_size: .
cdr3_aa: CASSFRTINEQFF

v_call: TRBV4-1
j_call: TRBJ2-1
clone_size: .
cdr3_aa: CASSQEGVSYNEQFF

v_call: TRBV5-7
j_call: TRBJ2-2
clone_size: .
cdr3_aa: CASSPRGSENTGELFF

v_call: TRBV19
j_call: TRBJ2-3
clone_size: .
cdr3_aa: CASSNGLDRAQYF

v_call: TRBV19
j_call: TRBJ1-2
clone_size: once
cdr3_aa: CASSIRNLQAAYGYTF

v_call: TRBV27
j_call: TRBJ2-7
clone_size: .
cdr3_aa: CASSSRRSTYEQYF

v_call: TRBV14
j_call: TRBJ2-7
clone_size: .
cdr3_aa: CASSPDRFAEQYF

v_call: TRBV3-1/TRBV3-2
j_call: TRBJ2-7
clone_size: once
cdr3_aa: CASSLGGGRAYEQYF

v_call: TRBV5-1
j_call: TRBJ2-7
clone_size: .
cdr3_aa: CASSLAPTGGYEQYF

v_call: TRBV2
j_call: TRBJ1-1
clone_size: .
cdr3_aa: CASSPNLLNTEAFF

v_call: TRBV3-1/TRBV3-2
j_call: TRBJ2-7
clone_size: .
cdr3_aa: CASSQSVGEQYF

v_call: TRBV20-1
j_call: TRBJ1-5
clone_size: .
cdr3_aa: CSASWTGGGQPQHF

v_call: TRBV9
j_call: TRBJ2-1
clone_size: .
cdr3_aa: CASSASGGLYNEQFF

v_call: TRBV18
j_call: TRBJ2-7
clone_size: .
cdr3_aa: CASSPMKGQGLYEQYF

v_call: TRBV6-6
j_call: TRBJ1-3
clone_size: .
cdr3_aa: CASSYFDRVSGNTIYF